The 12 T cell receptor beta chains below were found in one sample sequenced in a study of blood T cells in healthy people across ages. Primers used in a second PCR of roughly 6 to 11 cycles were a sample-barcoded 5' primer and a J-beta primer mix. Each CDR3 protein is one row after TCRdb ran MiXCR on the 5' RACE reads. The sample holds 1.6 million or so distinct CDR3 sequences, about 32% seen once. The sample taken for sequencing was blood. Receptors originate from a woman aged 30 to 39 in good health.

This clonotype was seen at least ten times. This sequence joins TRBV20-1 and TRBJ2-1; 8 positions agree with TRBD2. The CDR3 sequence is 13 residues long. CDR1 and CDR2 from the germline V gene are DFQATT and SNEGSKA (reference sequence). The ends lost 3 bases at V and 5 bases at J; junction bases unmatched: 3. CDR3: CSASGGANNEQFF. The CDR3 region has the DNA TGCAGTGCTAGCGGGGGGGCCAACAATGAGCAGTTCTTC.

This clonotype was counted a few times. The V and J genes are TRBV20-1 and TRBJ2-7; D is uncertain. CDR1 DFQATT and CDR2 SNEGSKA come from the germline V gene (reference sequence). The CDR3 has 14 residues. V lost 7 bases, J lost 1 base, and 17 bases lay in between. The CDR3 protein is CSVQEQSNSYEQYF. The DNA of the CDR3 is TGCAGTGTTCAGGAACAGTCAAATTCCTACGAGCAGTACTTC.

The table lists this clonotype with a few counts. The CDR3 reads CAWSPDPSGGFNEQFF. The CDR3 bases are TGTGCCTGGAGCCCTGACCCTAGCGGGGGGTTTAATGAGCAGTTCTTC. This chain joins TRBV30 and TRBJ2-1; 11 nucleotides align to TRBD2. V lost 3 bases, J lost 7 bases, and 11 bases stayed unmatched. The CDR3 runs 16 residues. Germline CDR1 reads GTSNPN; CDR2 reads SVGIG (reference sequence).

To note about this clonotype: Germline is not matched at one junction end, which may reflect a read error. This chain connects TRBV5-6 to TRBJ2-3, with 8 bases fitting TRBD1. The CDR3 consists of 15 residues. Germline loops: CDR1 SGHDT, CDR2 YYEEEE. The CDR3 sequence: CASSKRTGNTDTRYF. The CDR3 DNA is TGTGCCAGCAGCAAGAGGACAGGGAACACAGATACGCGGTATTTT.

J is TRBJ1-5 and V is TRBV5-5, with D perhaps TRBD1 (5 bases). CDR3 size: 14 residues. CDR1 is SGHKS, CDR2 YYEKEE, per germline (reference sequence). Trimming removed 0 bases from V and 6 bases from J, with 10 bases in between. CDR3 nucleotides: TGTGCCAGCAGCTTGGCAGGGAAGGGTCAGCCCCAGCATTTT. As protein: CASSLAGKGQPQHF.

The sample holds many counts of this clonotype. This chain connects TRBV5-1 to TRBJ2-7, with 8 bases fitting TRBD1. Trimming at V came to 0 bases and at J to 3 bases, leaving 8 bases not matched to a gene. This CDR3 has 16 residues. The germline CDR1 and CDR2 sequences are SGHRS and YFSETQ. The CDR3 DNA reads as TGCGCCAGCAGCTTGGACCGGGACAGGACCCTCTACGAGCAGTACTTC. It is translated as CASSLDRDRTLYEQYF. Supplemented by reference TRBV5-1 and TRBJ2-7, the full variable domain reads KAGVTQTPRYLIKTRGQQVTLSCSPISGHRSVSWYQQTPGQGLQFLFEYFSETQRNKGNFPGRFSGRQFSNSRSEMNVSTLELGDSALYLCASSLDRDRTLYEQYFGPGTRLTVT.

On this clonotype: A much larger clone lies one base from this, so it may be a read error. This chain joins TRBV29-1 and TRBJ2-7; a weak D match, TRBD1 (7 bases). Germline V lookup: CDR1 SQVTM, CDR2 ANQGSEA. This CDR3 is 14 amino acids long. V lost 5 bases and J 3 bases, leaving 17 bases between the germline ends. The CDR3 nucleotides are TGCAGCGTTTCCGCAGGGGGGCTTCTCTACGAGCAGTACTTC. Translated: CSVSAGGLLYEQYF.

The chain carries TRBV20-1 and TRBJ1-1, with D perhaps matching TRBD1 (6 bases). V lost 1 base, J lost 3 bases, and 12 bases lay in between. Germline assignment: CDR1 DFQATT and CDR2 SNEGSKA (reference sequence). The CDR3 extends over 14 amino acids. CDR3 in DNA: TGCAGTGCTAGAGTCCCTGGGGGCGACACTGAAGCTTTCTTT. Translation gives CSARVPGGDTEAFF.

This clonotype has more than one count but fewer than ten. The rearrangement joins TRBV9 to TRBJ2-1; 9 nucleotides line up with TRBD2. After removal of 3 bases from V and 3 bases from J, the junction contained 4 bases not matched to a gene. Germline CDR1 and CDR2: SGDLS and YYNGEE. The CDR3 extends over 15 amino acids. The CDR3 loop reads CASSGGGGFYNEQFF. The CDR3, as DNA: TGTGCCAGCAGCGGCGGGGGGGGTTTCTACAATGAGCAGTTCTTC.

This clonotype occurred a few times. The V gene is TRBV7-7, the J gene TRBJ2-3, with D possibly matching TRBD2 (5 bases). The CDR3 runs 16 residues. Germline-derived CDR1 and CDR2 are SSHAT and FNYEAQ (reference sequence). Trimming pared 1 base from V and 0 bases from J, leaving 11 bases between. The CDR3: CASSLGVSGSTDTQYF. The CDR3 DNA reads as TGTGCCAGCAGCTTAGGGGTCAGCGGCAGCACAGATACGCAGTATTTT. The complete variable domain, with remaining parts taken from reference TRBV7-7 and TRBJ2-3, reads GAGVSQSPRYKVTKRGQDVTLRCDPISSHATLYWYQQALGQGPEFLTYFNYEAQPDKSGLPSDRFSAERPEGSISTLTIQRTEQRDSAMYRCASSLGVSGSTDTQYFGPGTRLTVL.

About this clonotype: It may be a read error: a sequence one base away is much more abundant. The CDR3 does not end in the conserved phenylalanine or tryptophan, so this is likely a read error. This chain's CDR3 is CSPRGALDEQFL. The CDR3 DNA follows: TGCAGCCCGCGGGGGGCCCTCGATGAGCAGTTCCTC. This chain links TRBV29-1 with TRBJ2-1, with 8 nucleotides matching TRBD2. The germline CDR1 and CDR2 sequences are SQVTM and ANQGSEA. The CDR3 contains 12 residues. Trimming removed 8 bases from V and 8 bases from J; junction bases left unmatched: 8.

The V call is TRBV19, the J call TRBJ2-2, with D maybe TRBD2 (5 bases). V lost 5 bases to trimming and J lost 7 bases, with 17 bases between them. Germline V lookup: CDR1 LNHDA, CDR2 SQIVND (reference sequence). The CDR3 sequence is 15 residues long. CDR3 DNA: TGTGCCAGTAGTTCCGGCGAGGGTAGCTTCGGGGAGCTGTTTTTT. Translated: CASSSGEGSFGELFF.